Reported below is one T cell receptor (beta chain). The record originates from a study of blood T cell repertoires in COVID-19. Whole-study context: Specimens from acute and convalescent COVID-19 originated in the United States, Italy and Spain. The cDNA or gDNA used as material had been derived from T cells, B-cell-depleted T cells, or PBMCs.

In the study's own analysis: Reference gene primer amplification gave nucleated cell count estimates. Produced via immunoSEQ multiplex PCR; TCRdb's table is partial and in-frame only. V and J calls plus clone size are reproduced from that table; the DNA served to infer D and trimming. The repertoire has approximately 120,000 clones, over 75% of them found once; the top ten carry about 6.6%. This CDR3 is built from 16 residues. Losses at the gene ends were 3 bases for V and 4 bases for J; bases not matched to a gene: 9. Germline values: CDR1 MNHNS, CDR2 SASEGT. The sequenced sample was peripheral blood. The TCR originated in a woman in her 50s with acute or convalescent COVID-19. The V call is TRBV6-1, the J call TRBJ1-5, with 7 bases that match TRBD1. CDR3 nucleotides: TGTGCCAGCAGTGACGTCAGGGGGACAGTTAATCAGCCCCAGCATTTT. The encoded protein is CASSDVRGTVNQPQHF.